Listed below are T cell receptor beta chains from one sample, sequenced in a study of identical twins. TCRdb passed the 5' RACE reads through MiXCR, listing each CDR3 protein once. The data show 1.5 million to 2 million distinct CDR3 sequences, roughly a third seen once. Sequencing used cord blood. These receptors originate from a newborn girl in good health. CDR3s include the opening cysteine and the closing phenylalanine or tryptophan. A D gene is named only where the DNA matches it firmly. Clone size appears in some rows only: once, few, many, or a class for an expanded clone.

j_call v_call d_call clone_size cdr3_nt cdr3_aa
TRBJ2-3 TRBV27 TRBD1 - TGTGCCAGCAGTCCCTGGGACAGGGGGTCGGATACGCAGTATTTT CASSPWDRGSDTQYF
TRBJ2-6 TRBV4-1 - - TGCGCCAGCAGCCAAGTCGGCAACGTCCTGACTTTC CASSQVGNVLTF
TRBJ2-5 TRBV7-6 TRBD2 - TGTGCCAGCAGCTTAGTTCGGACTAGCGGGAGTAGTGAGCAGTACTTC CASSLVRTSGSSEQYF
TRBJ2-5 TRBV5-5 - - TGTGCCAGCAGCTTGCCAGAGCAAGAGACCCAGTACTTC CASSLPEQETQYF
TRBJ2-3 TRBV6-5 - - TGTGCCAGCAGTTACTCGGGGGCGGTAAGAGCAGATACGCAGTATTTT CASSYSGAVRADTQYF
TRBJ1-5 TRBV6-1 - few TGTGCCAGCAGTGGACTCGTGTCAGGGAGCAATCAGCCCCAGCATTTT CASSGLVSGSNQPQHF
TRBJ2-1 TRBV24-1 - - TGTGCCACCAGTGCCCCGGGACGCCACGTCCCCAATGAGCAGTTCTTC CATSAPGRHVPNEQFF
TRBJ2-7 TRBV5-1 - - TGCGCCAGCAGGACTGGTGCTAGCGCCTCGTCCTACAATGAGCAGTACTTC CASRTGASASSYNEQYF
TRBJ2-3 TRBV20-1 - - TGCAGTGCTAGGACACCTCGCACAGATACGCAGTATTTT CSARTPRTDTQYF
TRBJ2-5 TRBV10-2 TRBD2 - TGCGCCAGCAGTGCCCTGACTAGCGGGGAGACCCAGTACTTC CASSALTSGETQYF
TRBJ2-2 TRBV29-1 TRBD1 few TGCAGCGGGAAGACAGGGTCCCCCAACACCGGGGAGCTGTTTTTT CSGKTGSPNTGELFF
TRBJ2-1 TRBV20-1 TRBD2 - TGCAGTGCTAGCCCCCTGAGACTAGCGGGCCACAATGAGCAGTTCTTC CSASPLRLAGHNEQFF
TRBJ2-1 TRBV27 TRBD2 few TGTGCCAGCAGTTTCGAGCGGGGGATAAATGAGCAGTTCTTC CASSFERGINEQFF
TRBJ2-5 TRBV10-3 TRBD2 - TGTGCCATCAGTGAGTCGATCGGGCTAGCGGGAGCTTTCCAGGAGACCCAGTACTTC CAISESIGLAGAFQETQYF
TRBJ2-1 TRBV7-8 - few TGTGCCAGCAGCTTAGCCCCCCGGACTCCCAACGACAATGAGCAGTTCTTC CASSLAPRTPNDNEQFF
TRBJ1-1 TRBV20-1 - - TGCAGTGCTAGAGATGGGGGGGCTTGGGACACTGAAGCTTTCTTT CSARDGGAWDTEAFF
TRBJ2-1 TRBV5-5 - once TGTGCCAGCAGCGTCGGACCAGCAAGGGAAGAGACCCAGTTCTTC CASSVGPAREETQFF
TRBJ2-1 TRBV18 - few TGTGCCAGCTCACCGGGACTCTTCTACAATGAGCAGTTCTTC CASSPGLFYNEQFF
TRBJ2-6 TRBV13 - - TGTGCCAGCAGCTTAGTGTCGGACCCCACGGGAGGGGCCAACGTCCTGACTTTC CASSLVSDPTGGANVLTF
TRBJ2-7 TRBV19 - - TGTGCCAGTAGTATCGACCTAGCGCCGAATGAGCAGTACTTC CASSIDLAPNEQYF
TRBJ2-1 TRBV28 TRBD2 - TGTGCCAGCAGTCCGTATACGGGACTAGCGAACAATGAGCAGTTCTTC CASSPYTGLANNEQFF
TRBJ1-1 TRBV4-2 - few TGTGCCAGCAGCCAAGTCGGCCAGGGGCCGAACACTGAAGCTTTCTTT CASSQVGQGPNTEAFF
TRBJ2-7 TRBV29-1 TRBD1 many TGCAGCGTTATATCCGGGACAGGGGGCTACGAGCAGTACTTC CSVISGTGGYEQYF
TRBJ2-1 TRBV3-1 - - TGTGCCAGCAGCCAGGTTCCTAGCACGTCGTCCTACAATGAGCAGTTCTTC CASSQVPSTSSYNEQFF
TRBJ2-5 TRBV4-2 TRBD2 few TGTGCCAGCAGCCTTTTTACCGGGACTAGCGGAGCCCAAGAGACCCAGTACTTC CASSLFTGTSGAQETQYF
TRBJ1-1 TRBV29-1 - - TGCAGCGTTGAGGAGGGACTACAGAACACTGAAGCTTTCTTT CSVEEGLQNTEAFF
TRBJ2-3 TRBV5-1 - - TGCGCCATCAGCTTGAGTCCCGACACAGATACGCAGTATTTT CAISLSPDTDTQYF
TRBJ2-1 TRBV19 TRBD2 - TGTGCCAGTAGTGCCAGCGGGGGTTGGAACAATGAGCAGTTCTTC CASSASGGWNNEQFF
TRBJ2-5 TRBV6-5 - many TGTGCCAGCAGTTACTCCCCAGGGAAAGAGACCCAGTACTTC CASSYSPGKETQYF
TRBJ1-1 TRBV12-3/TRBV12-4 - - TGTGCCAGCAGTTTATACGCAGGTGAAGCTTTCTTT CASSLYAGEAFF
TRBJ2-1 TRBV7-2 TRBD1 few TGTGCCAGCAGCTTAGCGCCAACGGGACAGGGGGCGGGCAATGAGCAGTTCTTC CASSLAPTGQGAGNEQFF
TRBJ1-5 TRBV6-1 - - TGTGCCAGCAGTAGACAAGAGCGCAATCAGCCCCAGCATTTT CASSRQERNQPQHF
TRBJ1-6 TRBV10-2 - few TGCGCCAGCAGTGGAATTAACAGGGATTCACCCCTCCACTTT CASSGINRDSPLHF
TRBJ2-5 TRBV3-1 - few TGTGCCAGCAGCCTGACTGGGGACTCTCAAGAGACCCAGTACTTC CASSLTGDSQETQYF
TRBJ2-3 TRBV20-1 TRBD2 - TGCAGTGCTAGGGTTCAGCGGGGGGGCCGAACGCAGTATTTT CSARVQRGGRTQYF
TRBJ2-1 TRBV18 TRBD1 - TGTGCCAGCTCACCCGCGACAGGGTACCGGAATGAGCAGTTCTTC CASSPATGYRNEQFF
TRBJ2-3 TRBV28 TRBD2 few TGTGCCAGCAATGCGGGGGGGCCCCCAATTAGCACAGATACGCAGTATTTT CASNAGGPPISTDTQYF
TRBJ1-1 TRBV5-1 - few TGCGCCAGCAGCTTGGGGGGGACACCAACTGAAGCTTTCTTT CASSLGGTPTEAFF
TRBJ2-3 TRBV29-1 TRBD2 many TGCAGCGTTCGCACTAGCGGGCTCACAGATACGCAGTATTTT CSVRTSGLTDTQYF
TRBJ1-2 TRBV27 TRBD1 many TGTGCCAGCAGTTTATCCGGGACAGGGGGCTATGGCTACACCTTC CASSLSGTGGYGYTF